This TCR beta chain was captured in a study of control samples from healthy donors and cancer patients. Clones were read by immunoSEQ multiplex PCR, and TCRdb kept only the in-frame ones, dropping some. The profile shows 130,000 or so clones, 92% of them singletons. The sequence was collected from a woman between 45 and 65 years old in good health. Sequenced sample: blood.

The CDR3 nucleotides are TGCGCCAGCAGCTTGGGAGGGAGATTTAGCTCCTACGAGCAGTACTTC. It is translated as CASSLGGRFSSYEQYF. The chain carries TRBV5-1 and TRBJ2-7, with a possible D match to TRBD2 (5 bases). This CDR3 is built from 16 residues. Germline CDR1 reads SGHRS; CDR2 reads YFSETQ. V was pared by 0 bases and J by 0 bases, with 13 bases between.